Below, 8 T cell receptor beta chains from the same sample are listed, as sequenced in a study of shared clonotypes between healthy human individuals. The repertoire was sequenced with immunoSEQ multiplex PCR; TCRdb's copy has only in-frame clones and lacks some. The data hold approximately 530,000 clones, with approximately 95% observed a single time. The specimen sequenced was naive CD4+ T cells sorted from blood. Specified subset: CD45RA+ positively selected. Source of these receptors: a young woman in good health.

V and J are TRBV4-2 and TRBJ2-7; D unclear. The germline V gene has CDR1 LGHNA and CDR2 YNFKEQ. Trimming cost V 0 bases and J 6 bases, with 9 bases left between them. The CDR3 runs 13 residues. The CDR3 DNA reads as TGTGCCAGCAGCCAAGAAGTAGCAGGCGAGCAGTACTTC. Protein sequence: CASSQEVAGEQYF.

This chain joins TRBV23-1 and TRBJ2-2; D is possibly TRBD1 (6 bases). TRBV23-1 is given ORF status, its function remaining uncertain. The CDR3 sequence is 24 residues long. V gave up 2 bases and J gave up 6 bases, with 40 bases separating them. The CDR3 loop is CASSQIPPLTKSPTGPLIPGELFF. The CDR3 nucleotides are TGCGCCAGCAGTCAAATTCCCCCTTTGACAAAATCCCCGACAGGTCCCCTTATTCCCGGGGAGCTGTTTTTT.

The chain carries TRBV7-9 and TRBJ1-1; D gene ambiguous. The CDR3 runs to 16 residues. The germline V gene encodes CDR1 SEHNR and CDR2 FQNEAQ (reference sequence). The V gene lost 4 bases and the J gene lost 5 bases, with 20 bases spanning the gap. The CDR3 DNA follows: TGTGCCAGCAGCTCAAGGAGCGTTGGGCTCCCAACTGAAGCTTTCTTT. Translation gives CASSSRSVGLPTEAFF.

J is TRBJ2-5 and V is TRBV25-1; D assignment may be TRBD1 or TRBD2 (7 bases each). The V and J ends lost 1 base and 2 bases respectively, with 17 bases between them. Germline V gene data show CDR1 as MGHDK and CDR2 as SYGVNS. The CDR3 consists of 17 residues. CDR3 DNA: TGTGCCAGCAGTGAATCCCCGGGGAGGGGGCGGCAAGAGACCCAGTACTTC. It codes for CASSESPGRGRQETQYF.

The J gene is TRBJ2-2, the V gene TRBV11-3; 7 positions match TRBD1. The V gene end was trimmed by 5 bases and the J gene end by 6 bases; junction bases not matched to a gene: 9. In germline, CDR1 is SGHNT, CDR2 YENEEA. The CDR3 extends over 15 amino acids. The CDR3 protein is CASSAISGGSGELFF. In DNA, the CDR3 is TGTGCCAGCAGCGCTATCTCAGGGGGATCCGGGGAGCTGTTTTTT.

The chain employs TRBV6-1 and TRBJ1-2, with unresolved D. The germline V and J ends were trimmed by 4 bases and 4 bases, with 19 bases remaining between them. Germline lookup yields CDR1 MNHNS and CDR2 SASEGT. There are 16 residues in the CDR3. The CDR3, as DNA: TGTGCCAGCAGTGTTCGGGCTATGCGAAAGACCTATGGCTACACCTTC. Protein product: CASSVRAMRKTYGYTF.

Concerning this clone: Other DNA sequences in the sample encode the same CDR3. The chain employs TRBV18 and TRBJ2-7; possible D gene TRBD2, 5 bases. The CDR3 is made up of 15 amino acids. Germline CDR1 reads KGHSH; CDR2 reads LQKENI. V gave up 3 bases and J gave up 0 bases, with 12 bases separating them. The CDR3 loop is CASSPRAGLSYEQYF. The CDR3 bases are TGTGCCAGCTCACCTCGGGCAGGACTCTCCTACGAGCAGTACTTC.

The chain carries TRBV5-1 and TRBJ1-2, with TRBD1 as a possible D gene (5 bases). The length of the CDR3 is 14 residues. Per the germline V gene, CDR1 is SGHRS and CDR2 is YFSETQ. V shed 4 bases and J shed 1 base, with 11 bases lying between them. The CDR3 bases are TGCGCCAGCAGCCTAGGACAAATTAACTATGGCTACACCTTC. Its protein product is CASSLGQINYGYTF. The full variable domain, in which reference TRBV5-1 and TRBJ1-2 provide the parts outside the CDR3, is KAGVTQTPRYLIKTRGQQVTLSCSPISGHRSVSWYQQTPGQGLQFLFEYFSETQRNKGNFPGRFSGRQFSNSRSEMNVSTLELGDSALYLCASSLGQINYGYTFGSGTRLTVV.